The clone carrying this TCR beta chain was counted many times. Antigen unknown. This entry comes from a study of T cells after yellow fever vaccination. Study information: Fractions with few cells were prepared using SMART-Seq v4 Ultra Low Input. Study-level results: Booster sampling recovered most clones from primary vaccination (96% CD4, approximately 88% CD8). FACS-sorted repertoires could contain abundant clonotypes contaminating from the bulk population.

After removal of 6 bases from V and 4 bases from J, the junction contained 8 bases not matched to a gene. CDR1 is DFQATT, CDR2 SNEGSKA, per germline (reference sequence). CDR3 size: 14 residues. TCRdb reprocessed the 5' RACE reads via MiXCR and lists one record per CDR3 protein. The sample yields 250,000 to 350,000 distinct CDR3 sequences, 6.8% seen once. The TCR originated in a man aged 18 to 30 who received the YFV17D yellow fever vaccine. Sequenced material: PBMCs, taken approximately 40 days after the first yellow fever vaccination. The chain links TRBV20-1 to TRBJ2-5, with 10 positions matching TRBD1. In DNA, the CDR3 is TGCAGTGCCGACAGGGGGCGCGTGTCAGAGACCCAGTACTTC. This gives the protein CSADRGRVSETQYF.